These 23 T cell receptor beta chains were all obtained from the same sample, sequenced in a study of T-cell reconstitution after alpha-beta-depleted transplantation in children. Unique molecular identifiers tagged the TCRbeta library. Via MiXCR, TCRdb re-called the PCR reads, giving one row per CDR3 protein. The sample shows some 600,000 distinct CDR3 sequences, about an eighth of them seen only once. Here the sequenced sample was PBMCs, mostly from graft donor cells, taken 360 days after TCRalphabeta/CD19-depleted stem cell transplant. Source of these receptors: a male patient under 18 who had a stem cell transplant for acute myeloid leukemia, so the T cells may come from the graft donor.

This clonotype has more than one count but fewer than ten. The chain is built from TRBV5-1 and TRBJ2-7; D uncertain. The CDR3 has 14 residues. Germline V gene data show CDR1 as SGHRS and CDR2 as YFSETQ. With 0 bases removed from V and 5 bases from J, the gap between germline ends came to 12 bases. In DNA, the CDR3 is TGCGCCAGCAGCTTGGAGGGCCCCCAGCACGAGCAGTACTTC. It specifies CASSLEGPQHEQYF.

J is TRBJ2-1 and V is TRBV11-1; TRBD1 might be the D (5 bases). Germline assignment: CDR1 SGHAT and CDR2 FQDESV (reference sequence). The V gene lost 5 bases and the J gene lost 4 bases, with 18 bases spanning the gap. There are 16 residues in the CDR3. In DNA, the CDR3 is TGTGCCAGCAGCGGAACCGGAAAGGGGCTTTACAATGAGCAGTTCTTC. The encoded protein is CASSGTGKGLYNEQFF.

This clonotype occurred a few times. The chain employs TRBV15 and TRBJ2-1; perhaps TRBD2 as D (6 bases). This CDR3 contains 17 residues. Germline CDR1 LNHNV, CDR2 YYDKDF (reference sequence). Trimming took off 5 bases at V and 7 bases at J, with 24 bases between the two ends. The CDR3 DNA reads TGTGCCACCAGCGGGGGTATGGGTAGCGGTGACGCAAATGAGCAGTTCTTC. Amino acids: CATSGGMGSGDANEQFF.

In this sample, this clonotype turned up many times. The chain is built from TRBV7-6 and TRBJ2-2; TRBD2 aligns across 9 bases. Germline V gives CDR1 SGHVS, CDR2 FNYEAQ. CDR3 length: 17 residues. V shed 1 base, J shed 4 bases, and the junction held 7 bases outside the gene matches. Here the CDR3 reads CASSLVVTSGFTGELFF. In DNA, the CDR3 is TGTGCCAGCAGCTTAGTGGTGACTAGCGGATTCACCGGGGAGCTGTTTTTT.

This clonotype was picked up many times. The chain is built from TRBV12-3 or TRBV12-4 and TRBJ2-3; 13 positions agree with TRBD2. After removal of 5 bases from V and 4 bases from J, the junction contained 3 bases not matched to a gene. The CDR3 is 15 residues long. DNA of the CDR3: TGTGCCAGCAGTAAGACTAGCGGGAGGCCAGATACGCAGTATTTT. It codes for CASSKTSGRPDTQYF.

A few counts support this clonotype. CDR3 in DNA: TGTGCCAGCTCCCTCCCCGGGACTAGCGGGAGAAGTGAGCAGTTCTTC. It is translated as CASSLPGTSGRSEQFF. This rearrangement joins TRBV18 to TRBJ2-1, with TRBD2 matching 14 bases. The ends lost 6 bases at V and 9 bases at J; junction bases unmatched: 10. Germline CDR1 KGHSH, CDR2 LQKENI. The CDR3 is 16 residues long.

This clonotype was recorded a few times. The chain carries TRBV5-4 and TRBJ2-7; maybe TRBD1 (5 bases). Trimming left V 7 bases short and J 2 bases short, with 10 bases between. The CDR3 loop spans 12 amino acids. Germline lookup yields CDR1 SGHNT and CDR2 YYREEE (reference sequence). The CDR3 here is CASGAHPYEQYF. In DNA, the CDR3 is TGTGCCAGCGGGGCGCACCCCTACGAGCAGTACTTC.

V usage is TRBV28 and J usage is TRBJ2-1; D might be TRBD1 or TRBD2, each matching 6 bases. The germline CDR1 and CDR2 sequences are MDHEN and SYDVKM. The CDR3 contains 15 residues. Deletions cut 6 bases from V and 8 bases from J, with 20 bases between. In nucleotides, the CDR3 is TGTGCCAGCAGCCTCCCTGGGGGGCGGGTATATGAGCAGTTCTTC. Translated: CASSLPGGRVYEQFF.

This chain connects TRBV7-8 to TRBJ2-2; no firm D call. Germline loops: CDR1 SGHVS, CDR2 FQNEAQ. The V gene lost 8 bases and the J gene lost 1 base, with 17 bases spanning the gap. This CDR3 region has 16 residues. DNA for the CDR3: TGTGCCAGCCCTGCTTCGAGAGGCCAGAACACCGGGGAGCTGTTTTTT. Amino acid sequence: CASPASRGQNTGELFF.

The CDR3 nucleotides read TGTGCCAGCTCACCATCGGACAGGGGTATAGAAGAGACCCAGTACTTC. Encoded protein: CASSPSDRGIEETQYF. The chain uses TRBV18 and TRBJ2-5; 9 nucleotides agree with TRBD1. CDR3 size: 16 residues. Trimming removed 2 bases from V and 3 bases from J; junction bases left unmatched: 7. Germline V gene data show CDR1 as KGHSH and CDR2 as LQKENI.

This chain connects TRBV29-1 to TRBJ1-1; possible D gene TRBD1, 5 bases. V lost 2 bases and J 3 bases, leaving 19 bases between the germline ends. Germline CDR1 and CDR2: SQVTM and ANQGSEA. The CDR3 length is 16 residues. In nucleotides, the CDR3 is TGCAGCGTTGAACCCTTGGGCCTAAAAGGGGACACTGAAGCTTTCTTT. Amino acids: CSVEPLGLKGDTEAFF.

This clonotype was seen a few times. This chain links TRBV5-5 with TRBJ2-3; D remains ambiguous. CDR3 length: 14 residues. Looked up from germline, CDR1 is SGHKS and CDR2 is YYEKEE (reference sequence). Deletions cut 4 bases from V and 3 bases from J, with 12 bases between. The CDR3: CASSPRFQTDTQYF. The CDR3 DNA reads as TGTGCCAGCAGCCCCCGGTTCCAGACAGATACGCAGTATTTT. The entire variable domain, with the rest obtained from reference TRBV5-5 and TRBJ2-3, is as follows: DAGVTQSPTHLIKTRGQQVTLRCSPISGHKSVSWYQQVLGQGPQFIFQYYEKEERGRGNFPDRFSARQFPNYSSELNVNALLLGDSALYLCASSPRFQTDTQYFGPGTRLTVL.

This clonotype was counted between two and nine times. The chain couples TRBV29-1 to TRBJ2-1; 9 bases agree with TRBD2. With V trimmed by 6 bases and J by 9 bases, 3 bases remained unmatched. The CDR3 spans 11 residues. CDR1 and CDR2 from the germline V gene are SQVTM and ANQGSEA. This chain's CDR3 is CSVGLAGEQFF. The CDR3, as DNA: TGCAGCGTGGGACTAGCTGGTGAGCAGTTCTTC.

In this sample, this clonotype turned up a few times. The chain has TRBV11-1 and TRBJ2-7; 11 bases map to TRBD2. J lost 6 bases, V lost 4 bases, and 8 bases had no gene match. Looked up from germline, CDR1 is SGHAT and CDR2 is FQDESV (reference sequence). CDR3 length equals 15 residues. CDR3 sequence (DNA): TGTGCCAGCAGCTCAATTAGCGGGAGGGTACTCGAGCAGTACTTC. As protein: CASSSISGRVLEQYF.

The chain couples TRBV11-2 to TRBJ2-2, with 7 bases lining up with TRBD2. The junction had 7 bases not matched to a gene; V was cut back by 5 bases and J by 1 base. The CDR3 loop spans 16 amino acids. The germline gives CDR1 SGHAT, CDR2 FQNNGV. The CDR3 DNA is TGTGCCAGCAGCCCACATAGCGGGCAGAACACCGGGGAGCTGTTTTTT. Its translation is CASSPHSGQNTGELFF.

This clonotype was seen at least ten times. This chain joins TRBV2 and TRBJ1-1; no firm D call. The CDR3 runs 12 residues. V shed 4 bases and J shed 8 bases, with 11 bases lying between them. From germline, CDR1 is SNHLY and CDR2 FYNNEI. CDR3 sequence reads: CASSGEVGEAFF. The CDR3 nucleotides are TGTGCCAGCAGTGGAGAGGTGGGAGAAGCTTTCTTT.

Only a few counts were recorded for this clonotype. The chain combines TRBV27 with TRBJ2-3; 10 bases map to TRBD2. The V gene end was trimmed by 2 bases and the J gene end by 3 bases; junction bases not matched to a gene: 8. The germline V gene encodes CDR1 MNHEY and CDR2 SMNVEV (reference sequence). The CDR3 is 17 residues long. CDR3 sequence (DNA): TGTGCCAGCAGTTTACTGTCAGCGGGAGGGCCGACAGATACGCAGTATTTT. The encoded protein is CASSLLSAGGPTDTQYF.

Comment on this clonotype: With a much larger clone just one base away, this may be a read error. This CDR3 is missing its conserved last phenylalanine or tryptophan, likely due to a read error. V and J are TRBV11-2 and TRBJ2-1; 14 bases are shared with TRBD2. CDR1 is SGHAT and CDR2 is FQNNGV in the germline V gene. The ends lost 5 bases at V and 6 bases at J; junction bases unmatched: 6. The CDR3 sequence is 16 residues long. Here the CDR3 reads CASSPQTSGRVNEQFS. The CDR3 nucleotides are TGTGCCAGCAGCCCCCAGACTAGCGGGAGGGTCAATGAGCAGTTCTCC.

The table lists this clonotype with a few counts. The V and J genes are TRBV20-1 and TRBJ2-5, with a tentative D call TRBD1 (6 bases). The length of the CDR3 is 13 residues. Trimming left V 5 bases short and J 4 bases short, with 14 bases between. Germline values: CDR1 DFQATT, CDR2 SNEGSKA (reference sequence). The CDR3 loop is CSAHLQGLETQYF. CDR3 sequence (DNA): TGCAGTGCTCACCTACAGGGCCTAGAGACCCAGTACTTC.

The gene calls are TRBV19 and TRBJ2-2; TRBD2 matches at 9 bases. Germline V gives CDR1 LNHDA, CDR2 SQIVND (reference sequence). The V segment lost 5 bases and the J segment 8 bases; nucleotides outside the gene matches: 12. CDR3 length: 16 amino acids. In DNA form, the CDR3 reads TGTGCCAGTAGTTCTCCGGGACTAGCAATTCAAGGGGAGCTGTTTTTT. Protein product: CASSSPGLAIQGELFF.

The table lists this clonotype with a few counts. The chain couples TRBV27 to TRBJ2-7; 11 positions agree with TRBD1. The germline V gene encodes CDR1 MNHEY and CDR2 SMNVEV (reference sequence). The CDR3 has 15 residues. J was trimmed by 2 bases and V by 8 bases; bases with no gene match: 8. DNA of the CDR3: TGTGCCAGCCCCCTTCGGGACAGGGGGACCTACGAGCAGTACTTC. Amino acid sequence: CASPLRDRGTYEQYF.

This chain uses TRBV28 with TRBJ1-5, with D unresolved. Germline lookup yields CDR1 MDHEN and CDR2 SYDVKM. The V gene lost 7 bases and the J gene lost 0 bases, with 13 bases spanning the gap. This CDR3 has 15 amino acids. The CDR3 region has the DNA TGTGCCAGCATCCTCAGCGTTTATAGCAATCAGCCCCAGCATTTT. Encoded protein: CASILSVYSNQPQHF.

This clonotype was observed a few times. The chain uses TRBV12-3 or TRBV12-4 and TRBJ2-2, with TRBD1 as a possible D gene (5 bases). There are 13 residues in the CDR3. V lost 8 bases, J lost 2 bases, and 9 bases lay in between. This CDR3 reads CASDDRNTGELFF. CDR3 DNA sequence: TGTGCCAGCGACGACAGAAACACCGGGGAGCTGTTTTTT.